Below, 24 T cell receptor beta chains from the same sample are listed, as sequenced in a study of T cell responses to AZD1222 COVID-19 vaccine (dated by TCRdb to about 2021). The time point label on this specimen signifies: about 28 days (+/-7) after the second vaccine dose. The library was built by means of the immunoSEQ multiplex PCR assay. TCRdb provides this immuneACCESS table in a form limited to in-frame rearrangements. Some clones are lacking; in checked studies, under half of them reflect an unresolved V gene, and why the rest are absent is not known. Present in this sample are about 200,000 clones, roughly nine tenths of which were seen just once. The top ten constitute nearly 3.5% of the sample. Sequenced here: peripheral blood, sampled 28 days after the second AZD1222 dose. All receptors come from an adult who received the AZD1222 COVID-19 vaccine.

V gene TRBV12-3 or TRBV12-4 combines with J gene TRBJ1-4, with D possibly matching TRBD1 (6 bases). The CDR3 contains 13 residues. V was clipped by 6 bases and J by 8 bases, with 13 bases between them. CDR3 sequence reads: CASSRGAREKLFF. In DNA, the CDR3 is TGTGCCAGCAGCCGGGGGGCGAGAGAAAAACTGTTTTTT.

The rearrangement links TRBV12-5 to TRBJ1-1, with no clear D. Trimming shortened V by 3 bases and J by 3 bases, and 8 bases separated the two germline ends. CDR1 and CDR2 (germline): LGHNT, FRNRAP. The CDR3 spans 13 residues. CDR3 nucleotide sequence: TGTGCTAGTGGTTTATCCCAATACACTGAAGCTTTCTTT. This gives the protein CASGLSQYTEAFF.

This clone occurred once. The chain combines TRBV12-2 with TRBJ2-7; TRBD1 reflects the table's D call only, with no check against the DNA. TRBV12-2 is reported as a pseudogene. The CDR3 has 17 residues. The CDR3, as DNA: TGTGCAAGTCGCTTAATCGCGGAACAGGGCAGCGGCTACGAGCAGTACTTC. This codes for CASRLIAEQGSGYEQYF.

The chain joins TRBV6-5 to TRBJ1-2, with TRBD1 matching 7 bases. The CDR3 has 14 residues. Germline CDR1 and CDR2: MNHEY and SVGAGI. The trim removed 2 bases at V and 4 bases at J, leaving 4 bases unmatched. CDR3 DNA sequence: TGTGCCAGCAGTTACGGGGGACAGCCCTATGGCTACACCTTC. Its protein product is CASSYGGQPYGYTF.

This chain links TRBV27 with TRBJ1-5; D is perhaps TRBD1 (6 bases). The CDR3 has 14 residues. CDR1 and CDR2 (germline): MNHEY, SMNVEV (reference sequence). V dropped 8 bases and J dropped 5 bases, with 16 bases sitting between them. CDR3 sequence reads: CASGHGGPHQPQHF. As DNA, the CDR3 is TGTGCCAGCGGGCACGGGGGGCCCCATCAGCCCCAGCATTTT.

The chain has TRBV19 and TRBJ2-2; D might be TRBD1 (6 bases). CDR3 size: 14 residues. V was cut by 7 bases and J by 8 bases, with 17 bases left in between. Germline V gene sequence: CDR1 LNHDA, CDR2 SQIVND (reference sequence). The CDR3 loop is CASMRGCEAGELFF. The CDR3 DNA follows: TGTGCCAGTATGAGGGGGTGCGAGGCGGGGGAGCTGTTTTTT. Using reference TRBV19 and TRBJ2-2 for the parts outside the CDR3, the full variable domain is DGGITQSPKYLFRKEGQNVTLSCEQNLNHDAMYWYRQDPGQGLRLIYYSQIVNDFQKGDIAEGYSVSREKKESFPLTVTSAQKNPTAFYLCASMRGCEAGELFFGEGSRLTVL.

The chain uses TRBV19 and TRBJ1-5; D unresolved. Per the germline V gene, CDR1 is LNHDA and CDR2 is SQIVND (reference sequence). This CDR3 is built from 12 residues. Deletions cut 3 bases from V and 7 bases from J, with 7 bases between. The CDR3 DNA sequence: TGTGCCAGTAGTATTTCTGGCCAGCCCCAGCATTTT. Protein product: CASSISGQPQHF.

The chain has TRBV19 and TRBJ1-4, with TRBD1 as a possible D gene (5 bases). CDR1 LNHDA and CDR2 SQIVND come from the germline V gene (reference sequence). The CDR3 consists of 15 residues. V dropped 5 bases and J dropped 8 bases, with 18 bases sitting between them. Here the CDR3 DNA reads TGTGCCAGTAGTCTCCAGGGCTTTCCGGGCGAAAAACTGTTTTTT. This translates into CASSLQGFPGEKLFF.

The CDR3, as DNA: TGTGCCAGCAGTTCCTTACTTCCGGGACAGGGGTCCTATGGCTACACCTTC. It yields the protein CASSSLLPGQGSYGYTF. The genes are TRBV27 and TRBJ1-2; 10 positions match TRBD1. The CDR3 totals 17 residues. After removal of 4 bases from V and 4 bases from J, the junction contained 12 bases not matched to a gene. CDR1 is MNHEY, CDR2 SMNVEV, per germline (reference sequence).

In this sample, this clone turned up once. V and J are TRBV7-8 and TRBJ1-1; D perhaps matches TRBD1 (6 bases). Trimming pared 4 bases from V and 1 base from J, leaving 10 bases between. CDR1 is SGHVS and CDR2 is FQNEAQ in the germline V gene. The CDR3 sequence is 14 residues long. CDR3 amino acids: CASSSTGRNTEAFF. CDR3 nucleotides: TGTGCCAGCAGCTCGACAGGTCGGAACACTGAAGCTTTCTTT.

The gene calls are TRBV6-5 and TRBJ1-1; D is unresolved. From germline, CDR1 is MNHEY and CDR2 SVGAGI. The CDR3 has 15 amino acids. The V end lost 7 bases, the J end lost 0 bases, and 15 bases lay between the germline ends. The CDR3 protein is CASNTRRRLNTEAFF. DNA for the CDR3: TGTGCCAGCAACACGAGAAGGCGGTTGAACACTGAAGCTTTCTTT.

This sequence joins TRBV7-9 and TRBJ1-1, with D perhaps matching TRBD1 (5 bases). The CDR3 runs to 13 residues. Per the germline V gene, CDR1 is SEHNR and CDR2 is FQNEAQ (reference sequence). The V and J ends lost 1 base and 9 bases respectively, with 12 bases between them. The CDR3 reads CASSLGRGRKAFF. DNA for the CDR3: TGTGCCAGCAGCTTAGGAAGGGGCAGAAAAGCTTTCTTT.

The chain joins TRBV5-5 to TRBJ1-1; D not resolved. Germline values: CDR1 SGHKS, CDR2 YYEKEE (reference sequence). Trimming took off 6 bases at V and 0 bases at J, with 12 bases between the two ends. This CDR3 is 14 amino acids long. CDR3: CASTRQSMNTEAFF. In DNA, the CDR3 is TGTGCCAGCACCCGGCAGTCGATGAACACTGAAGCTTTCTTT. The entire variable domain, with the rest obtained from reference TRBV5-5 and TRBJ1-1, is as follows: DAGVTQSPTHLIKTRGQQVTLRCSPISGHKSVSWYQQVLGQGPQFIFQYYEKEERGRGNFPDRFSARQFPNYSSELNVNALLLGDSALYLCASTRQSMNTEAFFGQGTRLTVV.

The chain couples TRBV7-9 to TRBJ2-1; D is perhaps TRBD2 (5 bases). Germline V gives CDR1 SEHNR, CDR2 FQNEAQ (reference sequence). The CDR3 is 15 amino acids. Trimming pared 11 bases from V and 8 bases from J, leaving 25 bases between. CDR3 coding DNA: TGTGCCGGGGTACCCGGACTGCCTGTTATGTATGAGCAGTTCTTC. It is translated as CAGVPGLPVMYEQFF.

This CDR3 is CASSFGPGTSGRAPYEQYF. CDR3 DNA: TGTGCCAGCAGCTTTGGTCCGGGGACTAGCGGGAGGGCGCCCTACGAGCAGTACTTC. The rearrangement links TRBV7-2 to TRBJ2-7, with TRBD2 matching over 16 bases. This CDR3 contains 19 residues. From germline, CDR1 is SGHTA and CDR2 FQGNSA. V lost 3 bases, J lost 2 bases, and 10 bases stayed unmatched. Filled out from reference TRBV7-2 and TRBJ2-7, the complete variable domain reads GAGVSQSPSNKVTEKGKDVELRCDPISGHTALYWYRQSLGQGLEFLIYFQGNSAPDKSGLPSDRFSAERTGGSVSTLTIQRTQQEDSAVYLCASSFGPGTSGRAPYEQYFGPGTRLTVT.

The rearrangement joins TRBV29-1 to TRBJ2-3; TRBD2 matches at 7 bases. V lost 2 bases, J lost 2 bases, and 13 bases stayed unmatched. CDR1 SQVTM and CDR2 ANQGSEA come from the germline V gene. The CDR3 loop spans 17 amino acids. Here the CDR3 reads CSVERRRRLAATDTQYF. Written as DNA, the CDR3 is TGCAGCGTTGAACGACGTAGGCGGCTAGCGGCCACAGATACGCAGTATTTT.

The chain employs TRBV2 and TRBJ1-1; TRBD1 aligns across 9 bases. Germline values: CDR1 SNHLY, CDR2 FYNNEI. This CDR3 comprises 15 residues. V lost 8 bases, J lost 0 bases, and 7 bases stayed unmatched. The CDR3 DNA reads as TGTGCCAGCTCGGGACAGGGACTTATGAACACTGAAGCTTTCTTT. Encoded protein: CASSGQGLMNTEAFF.

The V call is TRBV2, the J call TRBJ1-1; 9 bases fit TRBD1. This CDR3 spans 18 amino acids. With 4 bases clipped from V and 0 bases from J, the junction kept 12 bases outside the gene matches. The V gene's germline CDR1 is SNHLY and CDR2 FYNNEI. The CDR3 reads CASSVTLGQGNMNTEAFF. CDR3 in DNA: TGTGCCAGCAGTGTTACCCTGGGACAGGGCAATATGAACACTGAAGCTTTCTTT.

This clone was recorded only once. This rearrangement joins TRBV27 to TRBJ1-6; D is perhaps TRBD1 (5 bases). Germline-derived CDR1 and CDR2 are MNHEY and SMNVEV (reference sequence). V was cut by 8 bases and J by 7 bases, with 15 bases left in between. The CDR3 consists of 14 residues. In DNA, the CDR3 is TGTGCCAGCCGCCTGGGGGGAACAAATTCACCCCTCCACTTT. Its translation: CASRLGGTNSPLHF.

This sequence joins TRBV12-5 and TRBJ1-5; 7 bases are a match to TRBD1. J was trimmed by 5 bases and V by 4 bases; bases with no gene match: 5. The germline V gene encodes CDR1 LGHNT and CDR2 FRNRAP. The CDR3 runs to 14 residues. The CDR3 DNA follows: TGTGCTAGTGGTTCGGGACAGCACCATCAGCCCCAGCATTTT. This encodes CASGSGQHHQPQHF.

The chain recombines TRBV5-1 with TRBJ1-5; D might be TRBD1 (6 bases). Trimming took 1 base from V and 7 from J, leaving 12 bases between them. Germline V gene data show CDR1 as SGHRS and CDR2 as YFSETQ. The CDR3 is 14 amino acids. As DNA, the CDR3 is TGCGCCAGCAGCTTGTCGGGGGCAGGGCAGCCCCAGCATTTT. Translation gives CASSLSGAGQPQHF.

The V call is TRBV19, the J call TRBJ1-1, with TRBD1 as a possible D gene (5 bases). CDR3 length: 14 amino acids. V was trimmed by 7 bases and J by 5 bases, leaving 17 bases between them. CDR1 and CDR2 from the germline V gene are LNHDA and SQIVND (reference sequence). The CDR3 reads CASNSWQGGTEAFF. The CDR3 coding sequence is TGTGCCAGTAACTCCTGGCAGGGAGGGACTGAAGCTTTCTTT.

The V gene is TRBV10-1, the J gene TRBJ2-1; 9 bases align to TRBD2. The J segment lost 9 bases and the V segment lost 6 bases, leaving 12 bases of the junction unmatched. Germline CDR1 WNHNN, CDR2 SYGVQD (reference sequence). This CDR3 contains 15 residues. This CDR3 reads CASSLFSGRGAEQFF. For the CDR3, the DNA is TGCGCCAGCAGCCTCTTTAGCGGGAGAGGGGCTGAGCAGTTCTTC.

V and J are TRBV11-2 and TRBJ1-2, with no clear D. Trimming shortened V by 1 base and J by 7 bases, and 7 bases separated the two germline ends. Per the germline V gene, CDR1 is SGHAT and CDR2 is FQNNGV. This CDR3 comprises 12 residues. Here the CDR3 DNA reads TGTGCCAGCAGCTTAGCCAGTCTTGGCTACACCTTC. Translation gives CASSLASLGYTF. The full variable domain, with the rest looked up from reference TRBV11-2 and TRBJ1-2, is EAGVAQSPRYKIIEKRQSVAFWCNPISGHATLYWYQQILGQGPKLLIQFQNNGVVDDSQLPKDRFSAERLKGVDSTLKIQPAKLEDSAVYLCASSLASLGYTFGSGTRLTVV.